This T cell receptor beta chain was observed in a study of blood T cell repertoires in COVID-19. Study details: The origin of the acute and convalescent COVID-19 samples was the United States, Italy and Spain. T cells, B-cell-depleted T cells, or PBMCs provided the cDNA or gDNA that served as material.

In the original workflow: Nucleated cell number was recorded as an estimate derived from reference gene primer amplification. Some clones are missing from TCRdb's copy, which holds only in-frame ones; the method was immunoSEQ multiplex PCR. D and trimming come from the DNA, and the V and J calls and clone size come from that table. The sample includes around 220,000 clones, under 90% of them seen just once. Germline CDR1 is PRHDT and CDR2 is FYEKMQ (reference sequence). The CDR3 has 17 amino acids. Losses at the gene ends were 5 bases for V and 8 bases for J; bases not matched to a gene: 13. The receptor was isolated from a man between 25 and 39 years old with active or convalescent COVID-19. This chain uses TRBV13 with TRBJ2-1, with 12 nucleotides matching TRBD2. Source material: peripheral blood. CDR3 residues: CASSTRLRTSGNDEQFF. The CDR3 nucleotides are TGTGCCAGCAGCACACGGCTCAGGACTAGCGGGAACGATGAGCAGTTCTTC.